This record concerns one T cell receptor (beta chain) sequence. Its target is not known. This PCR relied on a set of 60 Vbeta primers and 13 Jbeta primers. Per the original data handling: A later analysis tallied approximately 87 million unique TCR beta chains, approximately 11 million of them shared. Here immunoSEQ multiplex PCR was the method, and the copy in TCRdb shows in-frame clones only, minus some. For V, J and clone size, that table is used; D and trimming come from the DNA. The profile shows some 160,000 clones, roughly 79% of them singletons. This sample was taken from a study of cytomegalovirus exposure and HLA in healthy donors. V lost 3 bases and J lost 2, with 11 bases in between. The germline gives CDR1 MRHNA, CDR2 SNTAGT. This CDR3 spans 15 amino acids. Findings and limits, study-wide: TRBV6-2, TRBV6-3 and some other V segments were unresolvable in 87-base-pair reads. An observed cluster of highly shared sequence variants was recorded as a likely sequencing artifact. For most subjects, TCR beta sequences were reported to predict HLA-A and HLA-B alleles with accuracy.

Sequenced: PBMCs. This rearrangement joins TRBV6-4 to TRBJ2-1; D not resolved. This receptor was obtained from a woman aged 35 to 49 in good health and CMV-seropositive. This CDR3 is CASSEMYSTYNEQFF. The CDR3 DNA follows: TGTGCCAGCAGTGAGATGTACAGCACCTACAATGAGCAGTTCTTC.